This T cell receptor beta chain was obtained from a study of T cell repertoires in ileal Crohn's disease. Looking at the study overall: Median disease duration was around eight years; 35% smoked at surgery. Study results and caveats: Every patient over 26.8% clonality showed endoscopic recurrence.

Roughly 470 nanograms of biopsy DNA per sample underwent TCRB immunosequencing. Profiling relied on immunoSEQ multiplex PCR, and the TCRdb table lists in-frame clones only, not all of them. The sample yields roughly 29,000 clones, around 80% seen once. Per germline, CDR1 MNHEY and CDR2 SMNVEV (reference sequence). This CDR3 has 18 amino acids. J gave up 0 bases and V 3 bases, and 8 bases lay outside the gene matches. Regarding this clone: Its specificity is unknown.

The source material was ileal tissue. The receptor comes from an adult with Crohn's disease. The chain couples TRBV27 to TRBJ2-5, with 12 bases identical to TRBD2. CDR3 sequence reads: CASSFGLAGGRYQETQYF. CDR3 nucleotides: TGTGCCAGCAGTTTTGGGCTAGCGGGAGGGCGTTACCAAGAGACCCAGTACTTC.